This T cell receptor beta chain was sequenced during a study of blood T cells in healthy people across ages. This CDR3 spans 13 amino acids. The germline CDR1 and CDR2 sequences are SGHTA and FQGNSA. V lost 5 bases and J 2 bases, leaving 9 bases between the germline ends. A second roughly 6 to 12 cycle PCR used barcoded and J-beta primers. TCRdb analysed the 5' RACE reads with MiXCR anew, one entry per CDR3 protein. This sample carries about 1.6 million distinct CDR3 sequences, around 35% of them seen once, and the ten largest clones take about 11%. The people who gave samples were healthy Caucasians from Russia, aged roughly 6 to 90.

The rearrangement uses TRBV7-2 and TRBJ1-1; tentatively, D is TRBD1 (6 bases). The TCR comes from a woman aged 25 to 39 in good health. Sequencing input: blood. CDR3 protein: CASSGQRNTEAFF. The CDR3 nucleotides read TGTGCCAGCAGCGGACAGCGAAACACTGAAGCTTTCTTT.